The source of this TCR beta chain is a study of blood T cell repertoires in COVID-19. Study as a whole: Donors of Cohort 3 who recovered were those that had two negative PCRs, clearance, or symptom resolution. Samples taken during acute and convalescent COVID-19 were collected in the United States, Italy and Spain. T cells, B-cell-depleted T cells, or PBMCs supplied cDNA or gDNA.

In the source study's methods: From reference gene primer amplification, estimates of nucleated cell counts were derived. Libraries were prepared by immunoSEQ multiplex PCR; TCRdb keeps only in-frame clonotypes and omits some of them. The DNA was the basis for D and trimming; V, J and clone size are from that table. The sample holds approximately 140,000 clones; 75% to 90% are singletons and the top ten take around 3.9%. The CDR3 has 15 residues. With 3 bases removed from V and 1 base from J, the gap between germline ends came to 13 bases. The TCR comes from a man aged 50 to 60 in a cohort exposed to, infected with or recovered from COVID-19 (not recorded which). The rearrangement links TRBV5-3 to TRBJ1-1, with unresolved D. Being an ORF, TRBV5-3 has a function that is uncertain. Sequencing input: PBMCs or T cells enriched from blood (not recorded which). CDR3 loop: CARSYMKGGNTEAFF. The DNA for the CDR3 is TGTGCCAGAAGCTATATGAAGGGAGGGAACACTGAAGCTTTCTTT.